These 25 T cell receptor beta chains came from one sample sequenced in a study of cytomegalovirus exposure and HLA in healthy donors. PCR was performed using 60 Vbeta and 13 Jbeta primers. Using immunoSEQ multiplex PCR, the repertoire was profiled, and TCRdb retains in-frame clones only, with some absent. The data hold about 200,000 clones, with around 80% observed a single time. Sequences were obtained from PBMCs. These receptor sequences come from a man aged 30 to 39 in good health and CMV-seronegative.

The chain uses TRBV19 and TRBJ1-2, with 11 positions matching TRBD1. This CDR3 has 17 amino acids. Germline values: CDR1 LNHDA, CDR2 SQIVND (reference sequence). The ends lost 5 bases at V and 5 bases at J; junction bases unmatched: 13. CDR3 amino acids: CASSVPLHRDRGYGYTF. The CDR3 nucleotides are TGTGCCAGTAGTGTCCCTCTCCATAGGGACAGGGGGTATGGCTACACCTTC. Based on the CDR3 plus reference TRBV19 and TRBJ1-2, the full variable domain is DGGITQSPKYLFRKEGQNVTLSCEQNLNHDAMYWYRQDPGQGLRLIYYSQIVNDFQKGDIAEGYSVSREKKESFPLTVTSAQKNPTAFYLCASSVPLHRDRGYGYTFGSGTRLTVV.

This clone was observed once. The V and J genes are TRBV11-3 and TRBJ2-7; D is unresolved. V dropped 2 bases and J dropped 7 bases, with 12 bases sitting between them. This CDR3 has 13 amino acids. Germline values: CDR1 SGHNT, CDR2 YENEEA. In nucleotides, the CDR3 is TGTGCCAGCAGCTTAAGTGGAATGCGGGAGCAGTACTTC. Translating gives CASSLSGMREQYF.

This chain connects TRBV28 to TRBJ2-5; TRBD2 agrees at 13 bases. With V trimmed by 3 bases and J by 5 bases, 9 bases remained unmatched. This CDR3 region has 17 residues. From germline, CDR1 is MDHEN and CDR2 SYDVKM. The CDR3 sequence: CASSFRTSGRLGETQYF. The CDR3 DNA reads TGTGCCAGCAGTTTTAGGACTAGCGGGAGATTAGGGGAGACCCAGTACTTC.

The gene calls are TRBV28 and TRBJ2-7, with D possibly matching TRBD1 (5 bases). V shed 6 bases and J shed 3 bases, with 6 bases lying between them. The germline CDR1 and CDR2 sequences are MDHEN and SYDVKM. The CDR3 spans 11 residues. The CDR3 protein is CASRGHYEQYF. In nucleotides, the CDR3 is TGTGCCAGCAGAGGACACTACGAGCAGTACTTC.

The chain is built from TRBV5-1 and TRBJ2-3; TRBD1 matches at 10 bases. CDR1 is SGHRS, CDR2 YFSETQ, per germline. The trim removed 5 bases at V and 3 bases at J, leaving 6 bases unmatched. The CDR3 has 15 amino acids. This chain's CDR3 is CASSGGQGITDTQYF. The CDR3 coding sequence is TGCGCCAGCAGTGGGGGACAGGGGATAACAGATACGCAGTATTTT.

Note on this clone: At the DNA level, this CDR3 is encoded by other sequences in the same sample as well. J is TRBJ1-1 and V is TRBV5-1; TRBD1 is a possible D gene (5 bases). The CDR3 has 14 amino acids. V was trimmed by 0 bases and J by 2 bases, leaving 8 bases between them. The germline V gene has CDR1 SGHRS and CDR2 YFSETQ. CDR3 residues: CASSLEGVNTEAFF. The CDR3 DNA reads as TGCGCCAGCAGCTTGGAAGGGGTCAACACTGAAGCTTTCTTT.

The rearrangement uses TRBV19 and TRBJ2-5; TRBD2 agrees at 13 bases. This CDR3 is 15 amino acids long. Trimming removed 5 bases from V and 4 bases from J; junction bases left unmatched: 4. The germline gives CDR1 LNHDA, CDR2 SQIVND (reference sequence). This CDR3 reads CASSSRTSGGETQYF. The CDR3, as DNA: TGTGCCAGTAGTTCCCGGACTAGCGGGGGAGAGACCCAGTACTTC.

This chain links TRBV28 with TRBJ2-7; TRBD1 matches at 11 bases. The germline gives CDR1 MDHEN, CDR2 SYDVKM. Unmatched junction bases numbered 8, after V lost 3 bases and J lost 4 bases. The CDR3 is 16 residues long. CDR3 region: CASSLLGTGGLYEQYF. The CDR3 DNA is TGTGCCAGCAGTTTGCTTGGGACAGGGGGTTTATACGAGCAGTACTTC.

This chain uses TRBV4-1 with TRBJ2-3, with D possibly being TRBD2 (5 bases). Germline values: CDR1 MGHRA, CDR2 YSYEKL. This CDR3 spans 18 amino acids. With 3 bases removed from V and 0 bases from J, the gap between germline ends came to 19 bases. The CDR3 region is CASSHQPPAVLSTDTQYF. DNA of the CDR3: TGCGCCAGCAGCCATCAACCCCCAGCGGTACTTAGCACAGATACGCAGTATTTT.

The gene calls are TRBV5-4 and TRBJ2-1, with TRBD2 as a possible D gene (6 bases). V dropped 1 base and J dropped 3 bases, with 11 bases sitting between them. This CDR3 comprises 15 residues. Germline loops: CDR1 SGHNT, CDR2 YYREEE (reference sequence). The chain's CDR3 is CASSLPGADYNEQFF. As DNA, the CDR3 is TGTGCCAGCAGCTTGCCGGGAGCCGACTACAATGAGCAGTTCTTC.

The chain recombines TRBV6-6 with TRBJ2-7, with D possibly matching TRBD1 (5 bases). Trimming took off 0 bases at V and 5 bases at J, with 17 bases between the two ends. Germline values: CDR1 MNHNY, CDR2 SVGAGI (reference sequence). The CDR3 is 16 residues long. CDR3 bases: TGTGCCAGCAGTTACTCCCCCCGGACGAAGGGGCACGAGCAGTACTTC. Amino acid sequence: CASSYSPRTKGHEQYF.

The CDR3 protein is CASSSSRTGGSGANVLTF. CDR3 DNA: TGTGCCAGCAGCTCCTCTAGGACAGGGGGATCTGGGGCCAACGTCCTGACTTTC. V is TRBV7-3 and J is TRBJ2-6; 10 nucleotides align to TRBD1. There are 18 residues in the CDR3. The V gene end was trimmed by 4 bases and the J gene end by 1 base; junction bases not matched to a gene: 7. Germline V lookup: CDR1 SGHTA, CDR2 FQGTGA. The full variable domain, completed using reference TRBV7-3 and TRBJ2-6, is GAGVSQTPSNKVTEKGKYVELRCDPISGHTALYWYRQSLGQGPEFLIYFQGTGAADDSGLPNDRFFAVRPEGSVSTLKIQRTERGDSAVYLCASSSSRTGGSGANVLTFGAGSRLTVL.

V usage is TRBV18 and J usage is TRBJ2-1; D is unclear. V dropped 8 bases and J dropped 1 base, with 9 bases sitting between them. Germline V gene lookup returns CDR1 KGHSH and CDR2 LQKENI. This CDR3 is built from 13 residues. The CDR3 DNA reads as TGTGCCAGCCATTCGGTTTCCTACAATGAGCAGTTCTTC. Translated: CASHSVSYNEQFF. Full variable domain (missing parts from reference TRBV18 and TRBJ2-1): NAGVMQNPRHLVRRRGQEARLRCSPMKGHSHVYWYRQLPEEGLKFMVYLQKENIIDESGMPKERFSAEFPKEGPSILRIQQVVRGDSAAYFCASHSVSYNEQFFGPGTRLTVL.

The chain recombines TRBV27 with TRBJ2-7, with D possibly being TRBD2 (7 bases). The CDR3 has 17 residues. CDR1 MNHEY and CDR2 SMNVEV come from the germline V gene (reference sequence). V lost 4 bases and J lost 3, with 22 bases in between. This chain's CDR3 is CASSSTWGGQVHYEQYF. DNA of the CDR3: TGTGCCAGCAGTTCCACCTGGGGGGGACAAGTCCACTACGAGCAGTACTTC.

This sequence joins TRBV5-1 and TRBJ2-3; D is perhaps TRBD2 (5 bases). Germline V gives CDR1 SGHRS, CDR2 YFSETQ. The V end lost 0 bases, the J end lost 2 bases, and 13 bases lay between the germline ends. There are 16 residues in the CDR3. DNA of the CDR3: TGCGCCAGCAGCTTGGACGGTCGACTACCCACAGATACGCAGTATTTT. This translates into CASSLDGRLPTDTQYF.

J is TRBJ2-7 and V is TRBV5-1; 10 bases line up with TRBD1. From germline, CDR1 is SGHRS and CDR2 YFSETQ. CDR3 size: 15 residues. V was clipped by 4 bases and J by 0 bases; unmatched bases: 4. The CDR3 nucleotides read TGCGCCAGCAGCAAGGACAGGGGGACCTCCTACGAGCAGTACTTC. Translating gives CASSKDRGTSYEQYF.

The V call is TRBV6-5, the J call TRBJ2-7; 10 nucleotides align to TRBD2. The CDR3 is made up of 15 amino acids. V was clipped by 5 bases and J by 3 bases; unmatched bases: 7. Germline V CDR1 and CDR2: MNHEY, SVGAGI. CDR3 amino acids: CASSQLAGSYYEQYF. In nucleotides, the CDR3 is TGTGCCAGCAGTCAACTAGCGGGGTCATACTACGAGCAGTACTTC.

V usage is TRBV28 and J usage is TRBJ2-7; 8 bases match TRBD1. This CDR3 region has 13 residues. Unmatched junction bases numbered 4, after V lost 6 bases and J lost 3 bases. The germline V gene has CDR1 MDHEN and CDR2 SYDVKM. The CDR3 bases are TGTGCCAGCAGAAAACAGGGGGTCTACGAGCAGTACTTC. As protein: CASRKQGVYEQYF.

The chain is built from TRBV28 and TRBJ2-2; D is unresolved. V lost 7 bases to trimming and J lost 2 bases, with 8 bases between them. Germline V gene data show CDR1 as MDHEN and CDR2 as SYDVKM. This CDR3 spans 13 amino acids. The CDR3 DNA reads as TGTGCCAGCACCGAGGTCAACACCGGGGAGCTGTTTTTT. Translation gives CASTEVNTGELFF.

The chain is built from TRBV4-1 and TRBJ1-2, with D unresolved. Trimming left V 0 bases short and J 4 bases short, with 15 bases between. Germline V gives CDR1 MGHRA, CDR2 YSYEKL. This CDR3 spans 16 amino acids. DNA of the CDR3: TGCGCCAGCAGCCAAGACCCTAAATGGGCGAGCTATGGCTACACCTTC. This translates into CASSQDPKWASYGYTF.

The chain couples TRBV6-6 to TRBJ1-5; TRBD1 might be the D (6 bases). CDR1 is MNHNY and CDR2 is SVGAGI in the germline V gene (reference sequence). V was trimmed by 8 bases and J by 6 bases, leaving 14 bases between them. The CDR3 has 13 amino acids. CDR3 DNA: TGTGCCAGCCGACCGACAGGAGTTCAGCCCCAGCATTTT. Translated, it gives CASRPTGVQPQHF.

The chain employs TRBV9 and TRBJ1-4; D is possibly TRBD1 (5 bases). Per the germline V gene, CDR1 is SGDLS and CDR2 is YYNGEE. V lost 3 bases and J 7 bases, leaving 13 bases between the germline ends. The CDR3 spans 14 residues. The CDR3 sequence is CASSASGATEKLFF. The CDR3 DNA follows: TGTGCCAGCAGCGCCTCTGGGGCCACTGAAAAACTGTTTTTT.

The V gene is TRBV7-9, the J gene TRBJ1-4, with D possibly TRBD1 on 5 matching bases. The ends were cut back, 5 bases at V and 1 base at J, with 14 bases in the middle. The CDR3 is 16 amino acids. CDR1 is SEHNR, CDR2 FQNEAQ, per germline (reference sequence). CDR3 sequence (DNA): TGTGCCAGCAGCCCCGCCGGGGGGATAACTAATGAAAAACTGTTTTTT. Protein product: CASSPAGGITNEKLFF.

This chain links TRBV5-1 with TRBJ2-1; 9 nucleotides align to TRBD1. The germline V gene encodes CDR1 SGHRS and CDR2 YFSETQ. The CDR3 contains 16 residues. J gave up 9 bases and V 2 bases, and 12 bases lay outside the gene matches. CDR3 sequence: CASSLKEQGASSEQFF. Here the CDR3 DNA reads TGCGCCAGCAGCTTAAAAGAACAGGGGGCGTCGAGTGAGCAGTTCTTC.

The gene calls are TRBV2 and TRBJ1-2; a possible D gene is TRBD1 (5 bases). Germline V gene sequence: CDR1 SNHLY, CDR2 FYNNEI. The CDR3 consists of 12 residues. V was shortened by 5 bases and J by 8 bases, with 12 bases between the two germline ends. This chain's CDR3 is CASSTEGKGYTF. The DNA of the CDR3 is TGTGCCAGCAGTACGGAGGGGAAAGGCTACACCTTC.